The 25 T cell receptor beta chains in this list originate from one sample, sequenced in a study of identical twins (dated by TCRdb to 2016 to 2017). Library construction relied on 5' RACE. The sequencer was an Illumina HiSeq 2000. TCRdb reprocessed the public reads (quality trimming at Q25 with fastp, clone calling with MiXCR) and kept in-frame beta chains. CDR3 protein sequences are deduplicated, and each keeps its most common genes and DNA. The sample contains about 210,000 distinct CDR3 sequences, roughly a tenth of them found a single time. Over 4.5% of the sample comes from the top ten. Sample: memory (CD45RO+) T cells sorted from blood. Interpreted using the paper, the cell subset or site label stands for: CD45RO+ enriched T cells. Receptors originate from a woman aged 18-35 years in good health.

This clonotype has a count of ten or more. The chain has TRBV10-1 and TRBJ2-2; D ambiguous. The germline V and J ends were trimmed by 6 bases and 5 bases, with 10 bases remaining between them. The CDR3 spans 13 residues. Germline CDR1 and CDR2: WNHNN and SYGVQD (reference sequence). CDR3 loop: CASRESGTGELFF. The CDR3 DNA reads TGCGCCAGCAGAGAAAGTGGAACCGGGGAGCTGTTTTTT.

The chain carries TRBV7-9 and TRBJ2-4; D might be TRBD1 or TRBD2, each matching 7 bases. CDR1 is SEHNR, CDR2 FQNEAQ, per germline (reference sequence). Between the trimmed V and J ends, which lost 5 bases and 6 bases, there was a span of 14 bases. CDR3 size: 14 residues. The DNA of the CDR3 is TGTGCCAGCAGCCCCCAGGGGGAGGGAAACATTCAGTACTTC. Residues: CASSPQGEGNIQYF. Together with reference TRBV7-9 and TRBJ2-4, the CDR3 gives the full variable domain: DTGVSQNPRHKITKRGQNVTFRCDPISEHNRLYWYRQTLGQGPEFLTYFQNEAQLEKSRLLSDRFSAERPKGSFSTLEIQRTEQGDSAMYLCASSPQGEGNIQYFGAGTRLSVL.

The CDR3 loop reads CASTPLGGLDEKLFF. The CDR3 DNA reads TGTGCCAGTACTCCCCTGGGGGGCCTGGATGAAAAACTGTTTTTT. The chain is built from TRBV19 and TRBJ1-4; D perhaps matches TRBD1 (6 bases). V was pared by 7 bases and J by 6 bases, with 18 bases between. CDR1 and CDR2 from the germline V gene are LNHDA and SQIVND (reference sequence). This CDR3 is built from 15 residues.

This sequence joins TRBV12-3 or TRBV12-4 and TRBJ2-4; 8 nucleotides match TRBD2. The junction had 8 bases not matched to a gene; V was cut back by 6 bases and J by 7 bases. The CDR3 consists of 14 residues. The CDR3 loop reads CASRPGTRGNIQYF. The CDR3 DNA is TGTGCCAGCAGGCCCGGGACTAGGGGGAACATTCAGTACTTC.

The CDR3, as DNA: TGCGCCAGCAGCTTGGCTCCGGAGGTCTATGAGCAGTTCTTC. Its protein is CASSLAPEVYEQFF. The chain recombines TRBV5-1 with TRBJ2-1; D is possibly TRBD2 (5 bases). This CDR3 is 14 amino acids long. V was shortened by 0 bases and J by 8 bases, with 12 bases between the two germline ends. Germline V gene lookup returns CDR1 SGHRS and CDR2 YFSETQ.

This chain's CDR3 is CASSISAGGGYEQYF. DNA for the CDR3: TGTGCCAGTAGTATCTCGGCGGGAGGTGGCTACGAGCAGTACTTC. The V and J genes are TRBV19 and TRBJ2-7; the match to TRBD2 covers 8 bases. Germline V CDR1 and CDR2: LNHDA, SQIVND (reference sequence). The CDR3 is made up of 15 amino acids. V shed 3 bases and J 3 bases; nucleotides not matched to a gene: 7.

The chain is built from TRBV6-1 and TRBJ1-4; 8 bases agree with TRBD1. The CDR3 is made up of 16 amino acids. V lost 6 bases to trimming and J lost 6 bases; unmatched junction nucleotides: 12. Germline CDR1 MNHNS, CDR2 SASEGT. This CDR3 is CASRQFRTGNDEKLFF. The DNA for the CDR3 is TGTGCCAGCAGACAATTCCGGACAGGGAATGATGAAAAACTGTTTTTT.

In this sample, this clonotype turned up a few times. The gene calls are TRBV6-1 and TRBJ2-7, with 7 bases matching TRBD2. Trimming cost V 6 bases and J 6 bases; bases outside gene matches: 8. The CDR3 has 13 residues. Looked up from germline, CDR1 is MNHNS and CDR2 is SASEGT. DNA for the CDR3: TGTGCCAGCAGATCGACTAGCATCGGCGAGCAGTACTTC. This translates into CASRSTSIGEQYF.

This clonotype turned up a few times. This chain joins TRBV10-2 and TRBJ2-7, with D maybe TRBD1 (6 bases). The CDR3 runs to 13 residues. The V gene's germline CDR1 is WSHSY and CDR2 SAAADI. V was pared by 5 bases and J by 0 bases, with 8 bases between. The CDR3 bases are TGCGCCAGCAGTCAGGGACACTCCTACGAGCAGTACTTC. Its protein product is CASSQGHSYEQYF.

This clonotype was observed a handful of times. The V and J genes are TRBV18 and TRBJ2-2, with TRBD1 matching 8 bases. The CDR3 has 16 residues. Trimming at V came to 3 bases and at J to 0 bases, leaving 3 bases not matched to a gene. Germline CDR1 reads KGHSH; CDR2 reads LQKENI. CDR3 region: CASSPSGGTNTGELFF. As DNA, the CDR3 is TGTGCCAGCTCACCTTCAGGGGGCACGAACACCGGGGAGCTGTTTTTT.

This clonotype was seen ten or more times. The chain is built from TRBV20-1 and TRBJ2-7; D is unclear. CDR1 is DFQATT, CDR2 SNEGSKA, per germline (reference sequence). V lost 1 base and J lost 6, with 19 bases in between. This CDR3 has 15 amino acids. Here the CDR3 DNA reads TGCAGTGCTAGAGTTTCGATTTGGGGTTCTCCCGAGCAGTACTTC. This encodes CSARVSIWGSPEQYF.

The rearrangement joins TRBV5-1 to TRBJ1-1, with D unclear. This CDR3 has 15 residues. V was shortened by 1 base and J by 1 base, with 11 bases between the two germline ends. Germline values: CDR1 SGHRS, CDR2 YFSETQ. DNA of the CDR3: TGCGCCAGCAGCTTGAACAGCAGGACGAACACTGAAGCTTTCTTT. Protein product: CASSLNSRTNTEAFF.

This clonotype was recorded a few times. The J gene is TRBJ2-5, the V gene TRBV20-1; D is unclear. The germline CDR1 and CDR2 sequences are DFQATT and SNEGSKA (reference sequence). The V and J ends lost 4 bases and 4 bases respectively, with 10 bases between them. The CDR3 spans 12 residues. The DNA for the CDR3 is TGCAGTGCTAACGTCCGTGGAGAGACCCAGTACTTC. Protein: CSANVRGETQYF.

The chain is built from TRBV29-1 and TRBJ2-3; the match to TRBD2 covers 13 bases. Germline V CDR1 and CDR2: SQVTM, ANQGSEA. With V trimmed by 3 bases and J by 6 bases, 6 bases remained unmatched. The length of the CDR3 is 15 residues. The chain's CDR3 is CSVDSTSGGADTQYF. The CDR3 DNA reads TGCAGCGTTGACTCCACTAGCGGGGGGGCGGATACGCAGTATTTT.

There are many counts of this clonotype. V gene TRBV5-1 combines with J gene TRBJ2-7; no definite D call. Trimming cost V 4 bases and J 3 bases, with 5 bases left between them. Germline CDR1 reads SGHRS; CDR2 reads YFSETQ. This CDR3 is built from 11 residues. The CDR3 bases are TGCGCCAGCAGCCAAAACTACGAGCAGTACTTC. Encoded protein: CASSQNYEQYF.

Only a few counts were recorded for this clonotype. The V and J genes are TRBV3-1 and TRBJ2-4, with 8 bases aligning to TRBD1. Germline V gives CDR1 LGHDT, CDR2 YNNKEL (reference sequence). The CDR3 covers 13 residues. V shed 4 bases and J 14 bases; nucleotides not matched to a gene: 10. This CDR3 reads CASSLRFSGGKYF. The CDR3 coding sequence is TGTGCCAGCAGCCTTCGATTTTCAGGGGGCAAGTACTTC.

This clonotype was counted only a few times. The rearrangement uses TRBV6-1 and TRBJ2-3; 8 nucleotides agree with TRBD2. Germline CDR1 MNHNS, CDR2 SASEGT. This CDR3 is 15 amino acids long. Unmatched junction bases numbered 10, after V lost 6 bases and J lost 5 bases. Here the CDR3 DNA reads TGTGCCAGCAGCCCGGGGGGGGGGCTAAAAGATACGCAGTATTTT. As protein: CASSPGGGLKDTQYF.

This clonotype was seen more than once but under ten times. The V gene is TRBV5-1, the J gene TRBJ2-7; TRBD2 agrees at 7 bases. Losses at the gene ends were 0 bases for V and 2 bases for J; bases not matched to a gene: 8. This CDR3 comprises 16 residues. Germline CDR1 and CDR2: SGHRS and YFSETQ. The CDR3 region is CASSLGPGLEAYEQYF. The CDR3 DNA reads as TGCGCCAGCAGCTTGGGGCCCGGACTAGAAGCCTACGAGCAGTACTTC.

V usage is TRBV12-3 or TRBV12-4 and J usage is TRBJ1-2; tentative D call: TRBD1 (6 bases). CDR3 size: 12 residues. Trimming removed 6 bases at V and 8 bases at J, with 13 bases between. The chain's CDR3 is CASSRGLSGYTF. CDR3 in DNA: TGTGCCAGCAGCCGGGGGCTTAGCGGCTACACCTTC.

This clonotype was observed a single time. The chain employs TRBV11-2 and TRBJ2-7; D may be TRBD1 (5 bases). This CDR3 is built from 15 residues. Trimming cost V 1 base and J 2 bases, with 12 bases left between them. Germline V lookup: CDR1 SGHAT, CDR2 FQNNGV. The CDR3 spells CASSLGRQRPYEQYF. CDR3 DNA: TGTGCCAGCAGCTTAGGCCGACAGAGACCCTACGAGCAGTACTTC.

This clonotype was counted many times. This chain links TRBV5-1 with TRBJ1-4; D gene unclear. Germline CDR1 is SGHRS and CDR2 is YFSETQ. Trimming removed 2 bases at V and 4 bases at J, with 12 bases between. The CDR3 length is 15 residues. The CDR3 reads CASSLGNSLNEKLFF. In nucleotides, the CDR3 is TGCGCCAGCAGCTTAGGAAACAGCCTTAATGAAAAACTGTTTTTT. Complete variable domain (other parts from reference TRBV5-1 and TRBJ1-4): KAGVTQTPRYLIKTRGQQVTLSCSPISGHRSVSWYQQTPGQGLQFLFEYFSETQRNKGNFPGRFSGRQFSNSRSEMNVSTLELGDSALYLCASSLGNSLNEKLFFGSGTQLSVL.

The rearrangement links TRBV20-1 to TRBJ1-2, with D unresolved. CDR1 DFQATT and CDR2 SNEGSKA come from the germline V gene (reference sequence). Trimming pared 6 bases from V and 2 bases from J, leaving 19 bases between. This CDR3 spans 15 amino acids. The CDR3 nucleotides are TGCAGTGCCACCCCTCCCGGGAAGTCGAACTATGGCTACACCTTC. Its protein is CSATPPGKSNYGYTF.

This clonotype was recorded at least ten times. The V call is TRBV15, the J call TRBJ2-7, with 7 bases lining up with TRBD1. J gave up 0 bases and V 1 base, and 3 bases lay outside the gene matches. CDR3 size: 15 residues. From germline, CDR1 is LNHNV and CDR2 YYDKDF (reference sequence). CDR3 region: CATSRGTGASYEQYF. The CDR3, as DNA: TGTGCCACCAGCAGAGGGACAGGAGCCTCCTACGAGCAGTACTTC.

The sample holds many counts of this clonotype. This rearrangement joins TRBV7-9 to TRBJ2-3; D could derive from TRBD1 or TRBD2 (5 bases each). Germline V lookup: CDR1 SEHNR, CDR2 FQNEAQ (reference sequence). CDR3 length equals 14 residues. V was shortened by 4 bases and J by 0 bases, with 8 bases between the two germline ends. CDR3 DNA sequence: TGTGCCAGCAGCTCGTGGGACAGCACAGATACGCAGTATTTT. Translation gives CASSSWDSTDTQYF.

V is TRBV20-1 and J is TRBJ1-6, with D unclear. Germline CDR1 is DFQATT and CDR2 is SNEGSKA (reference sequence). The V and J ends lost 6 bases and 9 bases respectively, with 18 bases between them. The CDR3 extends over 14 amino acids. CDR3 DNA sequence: TGCAGTGCGGGATTAGGGAGGGAAAGTTCACCCCTCCACTTT. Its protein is CSAGLGRESSPLHF.